What follows describes a single TCR beta chain. This clonotype was recorded a few times. No cognate antigen has been identified for it. It has no much larger one-base neighbor in the sample; base qualities were not kept. Donors were 40 or so systemically healthy Caucasian individuals from Russia aged 6 to 90 years. Around 9.7 milliliters of peripheral blood were collected from each donor into EDTA-treated Vacutainer tubes. Ficoll-Paque density-gradient centrifugation was used to isolate PBMCs, with at least 6.5 million per sample. Total RNA was extracted from PBMCs with Trizol reagent, with at least 6 micrograms obtained per sample. Naive CD45RAhigh/CD27high T cell percentages were measured by flow cytometry on a PBMC aliquot from every donor. This sample is part of a study of blood T cells in healthy people across ages (dated by TCRdb to 2013 to 2016). Regarding the research as a whole: In model experiments, roughly one uniquely barcoded TCR beta cDNA molecule per two T cells was captured by template switching. Donors were grouped into four age groups: young (average roughly 15 years), middle-aged (about 38), aged (around 60) and long-lived (about 90). To track age-related changes in TCR beta repertoire diversity, the study relied on deep sequencing normalized with unique cDNA molecular identifiers. Using the same blood draw, the study looked at two additional independent replicas of 1 million unique cDNA reads for two donors, one aged 18 to 30 and the other aged 80 or older. To avoid experimental bias, donors of different ages were spread randomly across the sequencing lanes. The investigation overall reported the following: Observed TCR beta diversity correlated strongly with the percentage of naive T cells measured by flow cytometry. The long-lived group showed more naive CD4+ T cells, fewer expanded clones and increased TCR diversity than the aged group, suggesting age selection. Total diversity estimates from one million sequenced T cells were considered lower bounds and underestimates. Conclusive comparison of naive and antigen-experienced compartments was prevented by the profiling of bulk unsorted PBMCs. The CMV infection status of donors was not known, potentially confounding age-related changes in expanded clonotypes. Observed TCR beta diversity per million T cells fell roughly linearly with age, and a significant reduction was already apparent by age roughly 40.

Receptors were amplified or captured by 5' RACE. The listed sequencing device is Illumina HiSeq 2500. The second PCR ran for about 6 to 12 cycles and used a J-beta primer mix along with a sample-barcoded 5' primer. A unique molecular identifier was introduced onto each TCR beta cDNA molecule by a template-switch 5' adaptor carrying 12 random nucleotides. At least 3 million CDR3-containing paired-end reads were obtained from each sample. All of the RNA was converted into first-strand cDNA using the Mint cDNA synthesis kit, with a TRBC-specific oligonucleotide serving as the primer. After uracil-DNA glycosylase treatment, a first 18-cycle PCR used universal primers M1SS and BC2_uni_R on all cDNA. Processing in the source paper ran as follows. For normalization, 1 million high-quality reads were randomly selected from each sample, with every read carrying a distinct molecular identifier. Reads with shared molecular identifiers were discarded instead of being binned into consensus sequences. CDR3 identification, clonotype clustering and error correction used MiTCR with a Q25 quality threshold and the strictest error-elimination algorithm. A nonparametric unseen species model using Euler transformation provided a lower-bound estimate of total TCR beta diversity. Using fastp at Q25 and MiXCR, TCRdb reprocessed the public reads and kept productive beta chains. Rows matching on CDR3 protein sequence are summarized as one entry with the most common DNA and genes. None of the V and J calls come from the authors' own analysis; TCRdb made them. The sample profile shows 1.5 million or so distinct CDR3 sequences; 35% to 45% of them were found once. The biggest ten clones account for 6.5% to 10% of the sample.

This TCR was sampled from a woman under 30 in good health. Sequenced input: blood.

The CDR3 has the sequence CATPVIPRQETQYF. The DNA reads as follows: TGTGCCACCCCAGTTATACCACGCCAAGAGACCCAGTACTTC. Rearrangement joined TRBV24-1 to TRBJ2-5; there is no confident call for the D gene. V gives up 9 bases and J gives up 1 base, and the segment between their germline ends measures 14 bases. Looking up the germline V gene yields CDR1 KGHDR and CDR2 SFDVKD. CDR3 length: 14 amino acids, cysteine to phenylalanine. Just the 42-base CDR3 DNA is kept, in frame starting at base 1.